This TCR beta chain was profiled in a study of blood T cell repertoires in COVID-19 (dated by TCRdb to about 2020). About the full investigation: Samples from collaborators originated in the United States, Italy and Spain and spanned both the acute and convalescent phases of COVID-19. Samples came from the ongoing ImmuneRACE study (first 160 participants) plus 1,254 subjects from 6 global collaborators. HLA class I and class II types, where available, came from metadata supplied by the sample provider rather than from assay-based typing. Deeply sampled blood TCRbeta repertoires from subjects exposed to, actively infected with, or recovered from COVID-19 were included in the dataset. A freely available public database, intended as a resource for researchers studying the immune response to SARS-CoV-2, is where the repertoires were released. A de-identified subject ID, COVID-19 status, age in years and sex were almost always included in the sample metadata. The material from the prospective study consisted of cDNA or gDNA derived from T cells, B-cell-depleted T cells, or PBMCs.

On the study overall, not on this receptor specifically: The amount of clinical and demographic metadata varied by source and participant and was provided uncurated.

Including cysteine and phenylalanine, the CDR3 has 15 amino acids. Left in the record is the CDR3 DNA by itself, 45 bases read in frame from the first base. V trim: 2 bases; J trim: 8 bases; unmatched bases: 14. CDR1 GTSNPN and CDR2 SVGIG were looked up in the germline V gene (reference sequence). The collaborating institutions used their own protocols to collect whole blood in K2EDTA tubes. For TCRbeta analysis, collaborator samples were shipped as frozen whole blood, as isolated PBMCs, or as DNA extracted from either sample type. TCRbeta CDR3 regions were amplified from genomic DNA by means of the immunoSEQ Assay, a bias-controlled multiplex PCR. Per the authors' processing: Nucleated cell counts per sample were estimated from amplification of reference gene primers within the assay. Sequence reads were collapsed and filtered to measure the absolute abundance of every unique TCRbeta CDR3 rearrangement. For each sample, productive Simpson clonality was calculated as the square root of Simpson's diversity index over productive rearrangements. TCRdb obtained this table from immuneACCESS and retained in-frame rearrangements with V and J assigned. These tables miss some clones; where compared with another copy, unresolved V genes account for less than half of the shortfall, and the remainder is unexplained. V, J and clone size derive from that table, while D and trimming were established from the DNA sequence. This sample has about 260,000 clones in its table, and about 80% of those were observed once. The leading ten clones occupy over 1.5% of the sample.

Concerning this clone itself: Its specific antigen is unknown. Base-call qualities are not available, and no considerably larger clone is one nucleotide away.

The TCR comes from a woman older than 75 with acute or convalescent COVID-19. Recombination connected TRBV30 to TRBJ1-1; TRBD1 aligns with 7 central bases. The sample taken for sequencing was peripheral blood. The DNA sequence is given as TGTGCCTGGAGTCAGAGGGGGCGGTCTCTTTTAGAAGCTTTCTTT. This codes for CAWSQRGRSLLEAFF.